These T cell receptor beta chains were read from a single sample in a study of T cells in narcolepsy. Profiling relied on immunoSEQ multiplex PCR, and the TCRdb table lists in-frame clones only, not all of them. Among about 21,000 clones listed, about 90% were seen once. The specimen was CD45RA- memory CD4+ T cells from PBMCs. All receptors come from a human donor with narcolepsy. Each CDR3 is given with its conserved first and last residue. D genes are given only for firm matches. Size is omitted from some rows. Given values are once, few, many or a class for expanded clones.

len,v_gene,j_gene,d_gene,abundance,CDR3aa,CDR3nt
16,TRBV7-2,TRBJ2-1,NA,NA,CASSSGTTISYNEQFF,TGTGCCAGCAGCTCAGGGACAACTATCTCCTACAATGAGCAGTTCTTC
14,TRBV7-3,TRBJ2-7,NA,NA,CASSLSEGSHEQYF,TGTGCCAGCAGCTTATCGGAGGGTAGCCACGAGCAGTACTTC
15,TRBV6-6,TRBJ1-2,NA,NA,CASSDRGGTNFGYTF,TGTGCCAGCAGTGACCGGGGGGGAACTAACTTTGGCTACACCTTC
13,TRBV11-2,TRBJ2-7,NA,NA,CASGLILTAVQYF,TGTGCCAGCGGACTTATACTCACGGCGGTGCAGTACTTC
15,TRBV5-6,TRBJ2-5,NA,NA,CASSSSGGSQETQYF,TGTGCCAGCAGCTCGTCGGGTGGGAGTCAAGAGACCCAGTACTTC
17,TRBV7-6,TRBJ2-1,TRBD1,NA,CASSLVGIVGGINEQFF,TGTGCCAGCAGCTTAGTGGGGATAGTAGGGGGCATAAATGAGCAGTTCTTC
16,TRBV7-2,TRBJ1-2,TRBD1,NA,CASSLAKTGAGYGYTF,TGTGCCAGCAGCTTAGCGAAGACAGGGGCTGGCTATGGCTACACCTTC
18,TRBV19,TRBJ2-2,NA,NA,CASSIRGASGSNTGELFF,TGTGCCAGTAGTATAAGGGGCGCCTCTGGTTCGAACACCGGGGAGCTGTTTTTT
15,TRBV19,TRBJ1-1,TRBD1,NA,CASSFRTGGWTEAFF,TGTGCCAGTAGTTTCCGCACAGGGGGCTGGACTGAAGCTTTCTTT
15,TRBV28,TRBJ1-2,TRBD1,NA,CASSVTGDLDYGYTF,TGTGCCAGCAGTGTAACAGGGGATCTTGACTATGGCTACACCTTC
11,TRBV27,TRBJ1-6,NA,once,CASSLGSPLHF,TGTGCCAGCAGCCTCGGTTCACCCCTCCACTTT
16,TRBV5-4,TRBJ2-1,TRBD2,once,CASSLWSSGSWDEQFF,TGTGCCAGCAGCTTGTGGTCTAGCGGGAGTTGGGATGAGCAGTTCTTC
14,TRBV4-2,TRBJ1-1,NA,NA,CASSQGFEGTEAFF,TGTGCCAGCAGCCAAGGTTTTGAGGGGACTGAAGCTTTCTTT
15,TRBV6-6,TRBJ2-7,TRBD2,NA,CASSYSGTSVGEQYF,TGTGCCAGCAGTTACTCCGGGACTAGCGTTGGAGAGCAGTACTTC
18,TRBV5-5,TRBJ1-1,NA,once,CASSLDTLNTGPPNEAFF,TGTGCCAGCAGCTTGGACACATTGAATACGGGACCCCCCAATGAAGCTTTCTTT
15,TRBV7-7,TRBJ2-1,TRBD2,NA,CASSPLAGGPDEQFF,TGTGCTAGCAGCCCCCTAGCGGGAGGGCCCGATGAGCAGTTCTTC
15,TRBV14,TRBJ2-5,NA,NA,CASSQGYGDQETQYF,TGTGCCAGCAGCCAAGGTTATGGGGACCAAGAGACCCAGTACTTC
16,TRBV6-4,TRBJ2-3,TRBD1,NA,CASSQQGQGHTDTQYF,TGTGCCAGCAGTCAACAGGGACAGGGGCACACAGATACGCAGTATTTT
15,TRBV7-2,TRBJ2-7,TRBD1,once,CASSRGTGSSYEQYF,TGTGCCAGCAGCCGCGGGACAGGGAGCTCCTACGAGCAGTACTTC
16,TRBV25-1,TRBJ1-4,TRBD1,NA,CASSEYGAGGERKLFF,TGTGCCAGCAGTGAATATGGCGCAGGGGGTGAGCGAAAACTGTTTTTT
16,TRBV7-2,TRBJ2-1,TRBD2,NA,CASSPDGLAGANEQFF,TGTGCCAGCAGCCCCGACGGACTAGCGGGAGCAAATGAGCAGTTCTTC
13,TRBV14,TRBJ1-2,NA,once,CASSQVTNYGYTF,TGTGCCAGCAGCCAAGTTACTAACTATGGCTACACCTTC
15,TRBV19,TRBJ1-6,NA,NA,CASSIVDTYNSPLHF,TGTGCCAGTAGTATTGTGGACACTTATAATTCACCCCTCCACTTT
15,TRBV19,TRBJ2-3,NA,NA,CASGRLDRGTDTQYF,TGTGCCAGCGGAAGACTAGACAGGGGCACAGATACGCAGTATTTT
15,TRBV5-5,TRBJ1-2,NA,NA,CASSLTYTVDYGYTF,TGTGCCAGCAGCTTGACATACACAGTTGACTATGGCTACACCTTC
13,TRBV27,TRBJ2-5,NA,NA,CASSLLPGETQYF,TGTGCCAGCAGCCTTCTTCCCGGGGAGACCCAGTACTTC
15,TRBV11-2,TRBJ2-7,TRBD2,NA,CASSSGLAGFYEQYF,TGTGCCAGCAGCTCCGGACTAGCGGGATTCTACGAGCAGTACTTC
14,TRBV11-1,TRBJ2-5,NA,NA,CASSFQGWQETQYF,TGTGCCAGCAGCTTCCAGGGGTGGCAAGAGACCCAGTACTTC
13,TRBV7-8,TRBJ1-2,TRBD1,NA,CASSTQGADGYTF,TGTGCCAGCAGCACACAGGGGGCGGATGGCTACACCTTC
15,TRBV10-2,TRBJ2-7,TRBD2,NA,CATKGGSGASYEQYF,TGCGCCACCAAGGGCGGGAGCGGGGCATCCTACGAGCAGTACTTC
15,TRBV5-1,TRBJ2-4,NA,NA,CASSLIGTVENIQYF,TGCGCCAGCAGCTTGATAGGGACGGTAGAAAACATTCAGTACTTC
14,TRBV2,TRBJ2-5,NA,NA,CASRLMEGQETQYF,TGTGCCAGCAGGTTAATGGAGGGTCAAGAGACCCAGTACTTC
15,TRBV10-3,TRBJ2-1,NA,NA,CAISFAGARGDEQFF,TGTGCCATCAGTTTTGCGGGGGCCCGAGGGGATGAGCAGTTCTTC
14,TRBV5-1,TRBJ2-1,TRBD2,NA,CASSGTTSWSEQFF,TGCGCCAGCAGCGGGACTACCTCATGGAGTGAGCAGTTCTTC
15,TRBV5-6,TRBJ2-7,TRBD2,NA,CASSLSGTSAYEQYF,TGTGCCAGCAGCTTGTCGGGGACTAGCGCCTACGAGCAGTACTTC
15,TRBV5-1,TRBJ2-5,NA,NA,CASSLDGPRFGTQYF,TGCGCCAGCAGCTTGGACGGCCCTCGGTTCGGGACCCAGTACTTC
15,TRBV5-4,TRBJ2-1,TRBD2,NA,CASSLRSGGYNEQFF,TGTGCCAGCAGCTTGCGTAGCGGGGGCTACAATGAGCAGTTCTTC
16,TRBV18,TRBJ1-2,NA,NA,CASSPTGQAGTLGYTF,TGTGCCAGCTCCCCAACCGGGCAGGCCGGAACCCTAGGCTACACCTTC
14,TRBV7-2,TRBJ2-3,NA,once,CASSPRRFTDTQYF,TGTGCCAGCAGCCCTAGGCGGTTCACAGATACGCAGTATTTT
16,TRBV7-2,TRBJ1-3,TRBD1,once,CASSLTQGASGNTIYF,TGTGCCAGCAGCTTAACACAGGGGGCTAGTGGAAACACCATATATTTT
14,TRBV5-4,TRBJ1-2,NA,NA,CASSLVTANYGYTF,TGTGCCAGCAGCTTGGTGACAGCTAACTATGGCTACACCTTC
14,TRBV7-6,TRBJ2-1,TRBD1,NA,CASSPRTGGDEQFF,TGTGCCAGCAGCCCGAGGACAGGGGGCGATGAGCAGTTCTTC
12,TRBV7-9,TRBJ1-1,TRBD1,once,CASSFGTDQVFF,TGTGCCAGCAGCTTCGGGACAGACCAGGTTTTCTTT
12,TRBV29-1,TRBJ1-2,NA,once,CSVETGLGGYTF,TGCAGCGTTGAAACAGGGCTGGGTGGCTACACCTTC
13,TRBV2,TRBJ1-1,NA,NA,CASNEEVNTEAFF,TGTGCCAGCAATGAGGAGGTGAACACTGAAGCTTTCTTT
14,TRBV28,TRBJ1-4,NA,NA,CASSPGTGKEKLFF,TGTGCCAGCAGCCCCGGGACTGGGAAGGAAAAACTGTTTTTT
15,TRBV19,TRBJ2-1,TRBD2,few,CASSGLAASYNEQFF,TGTGCCAGTAGTGGGCTAGCGGCCTCCTACAATGAGCAGTTCTTC
15,TRBV9,TRBJ2-3,TRBD2,NA,CASSVVSGRTDTQYF,TGTGCCAGCAGCGTAGTGAGCGGGAGAACAGATACGCAGTATTTT
13,TRBV11-2,TRBJ1-1,NA,NA,CASSLQRNTEAFF,TGTGCCAGCAGCTTACAACGTAACACTGAAGCTTTCTTT
19,TRBV28,TRBJ2-6,NA,NA,CASSLNSWGRRSGANVLTF,TGTGCCAGCAGTTTAAATTCGTGGGGCAGACGCTCTGGGGCCAACGTCCTGACTTTC
14,TRBV6-5,TRBJ2-7,TRBD1,NA,CASSPGTGVYEQYF,TGTGCCAGCAGCCCAGGTACAGGGGTCTACGAGCAGTACTTC
14,TRBV6-1,TRBJ1-5,TRBD1,NA,CASSERGGGQPQHF,TGTGCCAGCAGTGAAAGAGGGGGCGGTCAGCCCCAGCATTTT